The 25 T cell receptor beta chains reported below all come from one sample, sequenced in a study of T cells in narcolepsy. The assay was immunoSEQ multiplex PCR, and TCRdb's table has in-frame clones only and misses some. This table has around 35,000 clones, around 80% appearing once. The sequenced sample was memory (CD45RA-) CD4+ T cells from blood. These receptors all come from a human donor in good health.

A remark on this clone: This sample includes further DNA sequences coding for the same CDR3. CDR3 sequence reads: CASSDGVDYGYTF. The CDR3 DNA reads TGTGCCAGCAGTGATGGAGTTGACTATGGCTACACCTTC. The genes are TRBV2 and TRBJ1-2, with D unclear. Germline V gene sequence: CDR1 SNHLY, CDR2 FYNNEI. CDR3 size: 13 residues. Trimming removed 3 bases from V and 3 bases from J, with 8 bases in between.

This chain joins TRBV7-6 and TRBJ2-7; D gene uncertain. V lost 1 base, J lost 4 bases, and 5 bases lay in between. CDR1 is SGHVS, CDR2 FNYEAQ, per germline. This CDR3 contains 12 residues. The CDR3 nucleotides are TGTGCCAGCAGCTTAGGGGATTACGAGCAGTACTTC. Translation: CASSLGDYEQYF.

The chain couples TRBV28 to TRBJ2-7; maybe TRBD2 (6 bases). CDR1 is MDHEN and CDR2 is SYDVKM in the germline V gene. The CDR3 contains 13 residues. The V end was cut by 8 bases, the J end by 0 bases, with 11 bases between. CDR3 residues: CASQAGNSYEQYF. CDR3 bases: TGTGCCAGCCAGGCGGGAAACTCCTACGAGCAGTACTTC.

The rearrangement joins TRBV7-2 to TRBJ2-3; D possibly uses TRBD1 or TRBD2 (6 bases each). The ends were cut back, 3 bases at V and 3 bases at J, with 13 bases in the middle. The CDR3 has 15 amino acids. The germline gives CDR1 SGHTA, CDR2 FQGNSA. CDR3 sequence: CASSFKGDWTDTQYF. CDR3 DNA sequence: TGTGCCAGCAGCTTTAAGGGGGACTGGACAGATACGCAGTATTTT.

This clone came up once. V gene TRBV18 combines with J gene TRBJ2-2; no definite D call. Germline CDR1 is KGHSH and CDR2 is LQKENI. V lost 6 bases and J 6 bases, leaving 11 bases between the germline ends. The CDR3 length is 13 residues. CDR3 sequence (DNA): TGTGCCAGCTCCCAAGACGGGTCCGGGGAGCTGTTTTTT. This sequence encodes CASSQDGSGELFF.

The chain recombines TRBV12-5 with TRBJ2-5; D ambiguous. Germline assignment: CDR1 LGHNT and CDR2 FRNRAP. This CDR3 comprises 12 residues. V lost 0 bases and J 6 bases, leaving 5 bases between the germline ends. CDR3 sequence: CASGLVGQTQYF. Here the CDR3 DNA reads TGTGCTAGTGGTTTGGTCGGCCAGACCCAGTACTTC.

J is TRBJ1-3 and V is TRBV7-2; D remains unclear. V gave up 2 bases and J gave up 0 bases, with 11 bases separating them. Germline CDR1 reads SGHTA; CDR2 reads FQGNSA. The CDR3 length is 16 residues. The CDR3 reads CASSLWVIGSGNTIYF. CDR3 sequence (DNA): TGTGCCAGCAGCTTATGGGTCATAGGCTCTGGAAACACCATATATTTT.

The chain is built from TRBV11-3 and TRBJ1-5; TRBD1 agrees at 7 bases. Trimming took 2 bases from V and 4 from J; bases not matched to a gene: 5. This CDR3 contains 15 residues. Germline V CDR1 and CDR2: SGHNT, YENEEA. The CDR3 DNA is TGTGCCAGCAGCTTACCTGACAGGGTGAATCAGCCCCAGCATTTT. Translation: CASSLPDRVNQPQHF.

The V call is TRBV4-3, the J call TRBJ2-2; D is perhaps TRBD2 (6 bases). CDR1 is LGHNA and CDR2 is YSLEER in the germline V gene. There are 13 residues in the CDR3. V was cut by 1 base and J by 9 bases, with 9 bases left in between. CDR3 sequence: CASSQVAGRELFF. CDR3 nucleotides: TGCGCCAGCAGCCAAGTTGCGGGAAGGGAGCTGTTTTTT.

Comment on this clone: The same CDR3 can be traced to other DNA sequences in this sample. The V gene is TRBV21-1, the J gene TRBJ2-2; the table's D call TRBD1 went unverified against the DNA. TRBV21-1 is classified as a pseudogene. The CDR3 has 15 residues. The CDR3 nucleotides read TGCGCCAGCACAAAGGGACAGGGGGCCGCCGGGGAGCTGTTTTTT. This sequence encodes CASTKGQGAAGELFF.

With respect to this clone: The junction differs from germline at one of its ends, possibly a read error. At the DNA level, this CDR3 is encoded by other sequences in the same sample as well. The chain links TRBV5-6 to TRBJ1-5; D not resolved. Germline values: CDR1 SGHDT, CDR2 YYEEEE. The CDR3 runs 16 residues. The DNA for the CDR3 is TGCGCCAGCAGCTTGTATGGGTCCCCCAGCAATCAGCCCCAGCATTTT. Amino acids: CASSLYGSPSNQPQHF.

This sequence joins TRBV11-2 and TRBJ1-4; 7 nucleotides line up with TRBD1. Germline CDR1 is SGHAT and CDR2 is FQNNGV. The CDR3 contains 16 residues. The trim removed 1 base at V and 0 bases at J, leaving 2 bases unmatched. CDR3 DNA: TGTGCCAGCAGCTTAGGAGGGGGCCCAACTAATGAAAAACTGTTTTTT. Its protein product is CASSLGGGPTNEKLFF.

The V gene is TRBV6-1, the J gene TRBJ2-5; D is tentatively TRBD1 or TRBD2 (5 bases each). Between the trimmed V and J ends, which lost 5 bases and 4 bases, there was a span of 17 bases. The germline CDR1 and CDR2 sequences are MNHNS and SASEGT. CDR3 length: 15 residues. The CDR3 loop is CASSMAGTPGETQYF. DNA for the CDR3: TGTGCCAGCAGTATGGCCGGGACGCCGGGAGAGACCCAGTACTTC.

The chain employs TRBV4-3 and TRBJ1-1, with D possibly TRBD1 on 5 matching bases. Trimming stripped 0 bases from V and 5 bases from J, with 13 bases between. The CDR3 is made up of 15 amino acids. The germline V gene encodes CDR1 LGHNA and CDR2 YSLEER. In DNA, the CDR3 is TGCGCCAGCAGCCAAGATAGTAGGGGCCGAACTGAAGCTTTCTTT. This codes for CASSQDSRGRTEAFF.

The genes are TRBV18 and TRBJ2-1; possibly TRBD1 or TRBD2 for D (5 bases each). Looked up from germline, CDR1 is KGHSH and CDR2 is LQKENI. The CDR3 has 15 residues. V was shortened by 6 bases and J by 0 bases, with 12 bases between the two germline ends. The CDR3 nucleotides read TGTGCCAGCTCCGTCGGGACGCCCTCCTACAATGAGCAGTTCTTC. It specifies CASSVGTPSYNEQFF.

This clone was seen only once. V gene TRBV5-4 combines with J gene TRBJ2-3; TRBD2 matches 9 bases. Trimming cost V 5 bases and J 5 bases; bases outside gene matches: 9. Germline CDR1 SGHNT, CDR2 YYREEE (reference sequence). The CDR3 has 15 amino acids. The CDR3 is CASSPKRGDGDTQYF. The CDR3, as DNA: TGTGCCAGCAGTCCCAAGCGGGGGGACGGAGATACGCAGTATTTT.

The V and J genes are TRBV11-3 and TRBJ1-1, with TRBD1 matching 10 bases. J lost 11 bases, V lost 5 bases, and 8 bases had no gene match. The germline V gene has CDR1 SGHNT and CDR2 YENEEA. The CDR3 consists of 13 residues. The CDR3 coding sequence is TGTGCCAGCAGCCGTGGACAGGGGGGGAGGGCTTTCTTT. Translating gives CASSRGQGGRAFF.

CDR3 sequence: CASSLGGGETQYF. CDR3 coding DNA: TGCGCCAGCAGCTTGGGGGGAGGAGAGACCCAGTACTTC. The rearrangement uses TRBV5-1 and TRBJ2-5, with D perhaps TRBD2 (6 bases). Trimming left V 0 bases short and J 4 bases short, with 7 bases between. The germline V gene encodes CDR1 SGHRS and CDR2 YFSETQ. CDR3 length equals 13 residues.

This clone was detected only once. The CDR3 reads CASSPRTANSYGYTF. The CDR3 nucleotides are TGTGCCAGCAGCCCCCGGACAGCGAACTCCTATGGCTACACCTTC. This chain connects TRBV11-2 to TRBJ1-2, with D possibly being TRBD1 (6 bases). Looked up from germline, CDR1 is SGHAT and CDR2 is FQNNGV. V lost 5 bases and J lost 4, with 17 bases in between. The CDR3 totals 15 residues.

CDR3 sequence reads: CASSPRRGTGRWNEQFF. CDR3 DNA sequence: TGTGCCAGCAGCCCCCGGAGGGGGACAGGGAGATGGAATGAGCAGTTCTTC. The chain combines TRBV7-2 with TRBJ2-1, with 9 bases that match TRBD1. The CDR3 loop spans 17 amino acids. Germline-derived CDR1 and CDR2 are SGHTA and FQGNSA. Trimming cost V 5 bases and J 7 bases; bases outside gene matches: 15. Full variable domain (outside the CDR3, taken from reference TRBV7-2 and TRBJ2-1): GAGVSQSPSNKVTEKGKDVELRCDPISGHTALYWYRQSLGQGLEFLIYFQGNSAPDKSGLPSDRFSAERTGGSVSTLTIQRTQQEDSAVYLCASSPRRGTGRWNEQFFGPGTRLTVL.

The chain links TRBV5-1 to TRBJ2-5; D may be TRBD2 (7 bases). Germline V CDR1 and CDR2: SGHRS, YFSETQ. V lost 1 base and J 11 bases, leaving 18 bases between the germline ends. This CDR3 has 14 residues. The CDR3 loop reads CASSLFAGANEQYF. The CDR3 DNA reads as TGCGCCAGCAGCTTGTTTGCGGGGGCTAATGAGCAGTACTTC.

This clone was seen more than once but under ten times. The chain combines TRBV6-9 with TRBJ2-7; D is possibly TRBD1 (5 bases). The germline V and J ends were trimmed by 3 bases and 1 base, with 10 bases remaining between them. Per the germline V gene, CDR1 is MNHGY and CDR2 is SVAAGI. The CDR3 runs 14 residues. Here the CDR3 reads CASSYSTESYEQYF. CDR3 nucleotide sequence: TGTGCCAGCAGTTACTCGACAGAATCCTACGAGCAGTACTTC.

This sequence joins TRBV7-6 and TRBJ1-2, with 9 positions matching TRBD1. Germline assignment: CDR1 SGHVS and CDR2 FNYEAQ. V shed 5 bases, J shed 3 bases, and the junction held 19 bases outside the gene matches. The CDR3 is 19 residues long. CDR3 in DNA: TGTGCCAGCAGCAACAGGGGGCAGAGGGAATGGGTGCTCGACTATGGCTACACCTTC. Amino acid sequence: CASSNRGQREWVLDYGYTF.

As DNA, the CDR3 is TGTGCCAGCAGCTTCACCCCGACAGGGCTGAGCTATGGCTACACCTTC. It specifies CASSFTPTGLSYGYTF. The chain joins TRBV7-2 to TRBJ1-2, with 7 bases matching TRBD1. After removal of 3 bases from V and 4 bases from J, the junction contained 11 bases not matched to a gene. This CDR3 has 16 residues. The germline CDR1 and CDR2 sequences are SGHTA and FQGNSA.

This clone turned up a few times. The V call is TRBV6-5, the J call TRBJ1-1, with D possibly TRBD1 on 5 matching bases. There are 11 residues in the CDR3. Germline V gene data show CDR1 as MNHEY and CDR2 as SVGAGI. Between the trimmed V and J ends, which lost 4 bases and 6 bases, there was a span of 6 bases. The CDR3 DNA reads TGTGCCAGCAGTTCAGGGTCTGAAGCTTTCTTT. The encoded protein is CASSSGSEAFF.